These 26 T cell receptor beta chains came from one sample sequenced in a study of blood T cells in healthy people across ages. Primers used in a second PCR of about 7 to 12 cycles were a sample-barcoded 5' primer and a J-beta primer mix. Each CDR3 protein gets one entry after TCRdb re-called the 5' RACE reads with MiXCR. Of about 800,000 distinct CDR3 sequences in the sample, approximately 25% were seen once. The sample also formed part of further work on T cells of mothers and their children.

The sequenced sample consisted of blood. The source of these receptors is a boy aged 10-17 years in good health.

This clonotype was detected a few times. The rearrangement links TRBV28 to TRBJ1-4, with D possibly TRBD1 on 5 matching bases. Per the germline V gene, CDR1 is MDHEN and CDR2 is SYDVKM. V lost 3 bases, J lost 8 bases, and 13 bases lay in between. The CDR3 extends over 14 amino acids. CDR3 region: CASSLTGAREKLFF. In DNA form, the CDR3 reads TGTGCCAGCAGTTTGACTGGGGCGCGCGAAAAACTGTTTTTT.

The J gene is TRBJ1-2, the V gene TRBV12-3 or TRBV12-4, with D unclear. The CDR3 runs 16 residues. Trimming cost V 5 bases and J 1 base, with 17 bases left between them. As DNA, the CDR3 is TGTGCCAGCAGTCCCGGGTCGCGAAGGAATAACTATGGCTACACCTTC. It codes for CASSPGSRRNNYGYTF.

The chain recombines TRBV7-9 with TRBJ1-4; 8 nucleotides agree with TRBD1. J gave up 7 bases and V 5 bases, and 15 bases lay outside the gene matches. The CDR3 length is 17 residues. Germline CDR1 SEHNR, CDR2 FQNEAQ (reference sequence). In nucleotides, the CDR3 is TGTGCCAGCAGCCCCGGACCACAGGGGGTTTACCGTGAAAAACTGTTTTTT. Its translation: CASSPGPQGVYREKLFF. Supplemented by reference TRBV7-9 and TRBJ1-4, the full variable domain reads DTGVSQNPRHKITKRGQNVTFRCDPISEHNRLYWYRQTLGQGPEFLTYFQNEAQLEKSRLLSDRFSAERPKGSFSTLEIQRTEQGDSAMYLCASSPGPQGVYREKLFFGSGTQLSVL.

The chain combines TRBV28 with TRBJ2-7, with 8 nucleotides matching TRBD1. Germline lookup yields CDR1 MDHEN and CDR2 SYDVKM. The CDR3 runs 18 residues. V dropped 4 bases and J dropped 3; count of bases not matched to a gene: 17. The CDR3: CASSSSTSWTGSIYEQYF. CDR3 nucleotides: TGTGCCAGCAGTTCCTCCACCTCATGGACAGGGTCGATCTACGAGCAGTACTTC.

This clonotype appeared a few times. V usage is TRBV4-2 and J usage is TRBJ1-1, with D unclear. This CDR3 comprises 14 residues. The germline gives CDR1 LGHNA, CDR2 YNFKEQ. The V end lost 2 bases, the J end lost 1 base, and 8 bases lay between the germline ends. CDR3 residues: CASSQPLGNTEAFF. Here the CDR3 DNA reads TGTGCCAGCAGCCAACCCCTGGGGAACACTGAAGCTTTCTTT.

J is TRBJ2-2 and V is TRBV6-1; 9 bases match TRBD1. Trimming removed 5 bases from V and 4 bases from J; junction bases left unmatched: 8. Germline V gives CDR1 MNHNS, CDR2 SASEGT. CDR3 length equals 16 residues. The CDR3 protein is CASSRTGGYVTGELFF. The DNA for the CDR3 is TGTGCCAGCAGTCGAACAGGGGGCTATGTCACCGGGGAGCTGTTTTTT.

This clonotype has only a few counts. The chain recombines TRBV20-1 with TRBJ2-5; D remains ambiguous. The CDR3 consists of 14 residues. V was trimmed by 3 bases and J by 1 base, leaving 12 bases between them. Germline CDR1 and CDR2: DFQATT and SNEGSKA (reference sequence). The CDR3 region is CSASGSEIQETQYF. The CDR3 DNA sequence: TGCAGTGCTAGTGGGTCAGAGATCCAAGAGACCCAGTACTTC.

The chain joins TRBV6-6 to TRBJ1-2; the match to TRBD1 covers 9 bases. The CDR3 spans 14 residues. Germline V gene sequence: CDR1 MNHNY, CDR2 SVGAGI (reference sequence). V was clipped by 0 bases and J by 8 bases; unmatched bases: 4. CDR3 loop: CASSYSGTGRGYTF. CDR3 nucleotides: TGTGCCAGCAGTTACTCTGGGACAGGGAGAGGCTACACCTTC.

There are many counts of this clonotype. The germline gene is not matched at one end of the junction; a read error may be the cause. J is TRBJ2-3 and V is TRBV5-1; D not certain. The CDR3 spans 12 residues. Per germline, CDR1 SGHRS and CDR2 YFSETQ. CDR3 region: CASSSSTDTQYF. CDR3 sequence (DNA): TGTGCCAGCAGCTCTAGCACAGATACGCAGTATTTT.

The chain couples TRBV7-2 to TRBJ2-2; D unclear. This CDR3 comprises 17 residues. V was pared by 1 base and J by 0 bases, with 12 bases between. CDR1 SGHTA and CDR2 FQGNSA come from the germline V gene. The CDR3 is CASSLVGGVANTGELFF. CDR3 in DNA: TGTGCCAGCAGCTTAGTTGGCGGCGTCGCGAACACCGGGGAGCTGTTTTTT.

This clonotype was counted only a few times. The chain uses TRBV2 and TRBJ2-7, with 12 bases that match TRBD2. Unmatched junction bases numbered 3, after V lost 0 bases and J lost 3 bases. The CDR3 covers 16 residues. CDR1 and CDR2 (germline): SNHLY, FYNNEI. The CDR3 DNA follows: TGTGCCAGCAGTGAAGCCTGGACTAGCGGGATCTACGAGCAGTACTTC. This sequence encodes CASSEAWTSGIYEQYF.

The table lists this clonotype with a few counts. V usage is TRBV25-1 and J usage is TRBJ2-4, with 10 positions matching TRBD2. Germline CDR1 and CDR2: MGHDK and SYGVNS. The CDR3 totals 21 residues. The junction had 15 bases not matched to a gene; V was cut back by 0 bases and J by 1 base. For the CDR3, the DNA is TGTGCCAGCAGTGAATATGGGGTTACGAGCGGGGGGGCCGCGGCCAAAAACATTCAGTACTTC. It is translated as CASSEYGVTSGGAAAKNIQYF. The variable domain in full, completed from reference TRBV25-1 and TRBJ2-4, reads EADIYQTPRYLVIGTGKKITLECSQTMGHDKMYWYQQDPGMELHLIHYSYGVNSTEKGDLSSESTVSRIRTEHFPLTLESARPSHTSQYLCASSEYGVTSGGAAAKNIQYFGAGTRLSVL.

DNA for the CDR3: TGCAGTGCTAGACAGGACGAGGAAAAACTGTTTTTT. This encodes CSARQDEEKLFF. The rearrangement uses TRBV20-1 and TRBJ1-4, with no clear D. V gave up 2 bases and J gave up 8 bases, with 9 bases separating them. Germline assignment: CDR1 DFQATT and CDR2 SNEGSKA (reference sequence). This CDR3 contains 12 residues.

This chain joins TRBV20-1 and TRBJ2-3, with D possibly TRBD1 on 6 matching bases. CDR1 is DFQATT, CDR2 SNEGSKA, per germline (reference sequence). This CDR3 is 14 amino acids long. V lost 4 bases and J 0 bases, leaving 11 bases between the germline ends. The DNA of the CDR3 is TGCAGTGCTACAGGGGCTAGAAGCACAGATACGCAGTATTTT. Residues: CSATGARSTDTQYF.

The chain carries TRBV28 and TRBJ2-7; the match to TRBD1 covers 9 bases. V lost 8 bases to trimming and J lost 3 bases; unmatched junction nucleotides: 2. Per the germline V gene, CDR1 is MDHEN and CDR2 is SYDVKM. The CDR3 runs to 12 residues. CDR3 in amino acids: CASDRGNYEQYF. In nucleotides, the CDR3 is TGTGCCAGCGACAGGGGGAACTACGAGCAGTACTTC. Filled out from reference TRBV28 and TRBJ2-7, the complete variable domain reads DVKVTQSSRYLVKRTGEKVFLECVQDMDHENMFWYRQDPGLGLRLIYFSYDVKMKEKGDIPEGYSVSREKKERFSLILESASTNQTSMYLCASDRGNYEQYFGPGTRLTVT.

This clonotype occurred a few times. CDR3 nucleotides: TGCGCCAGCAGCCAAGGAGTGGGGACCGCCTCAGATACGCAGTATTTT. Its translation: CASSQGVGTASDTQYF. V is TRBV4-3 and J is TRBJ2-3, with D tentatively TRBD1 or TRBD2 (5 bases each). CDR1 LGHNA and CDR2 YSLEER come from the germline V gene. This CDR3 has 16 amino acids. Trimming shortened V by 1 base and J by 4 bases, and 15 bases separated the two germline ends.

This clonotype appeared a single time. One end of the junction varies from germline; a read error may be responsible. The V call is TRBV20-1, the J call TRBJ2-7; D assignment may be TRBD1 or TRBD2 (5 bases each). This CDR3 has 14 residues. The germline CDR1 and CDR2 sequences are DFQATT and SNEGSKA (reference sequence). CDR3 coding DNA: TGCAGTGCTAGTGAGGGGACGGAAGCCTACGAGCTGTACTTC. It specifies CSASEGTEAYELYF.

This chain joins TRBV7-2 and TRBJ2-1; D is undetermined. Germline-derived CDR1 and CDR2 are SGHTA and FQGNSA. The CDR3 consists of 10 residues. V was clipped by 5 bases and J by 13 bases, with 9 bases between them. The CDR3: CASSHFAQFF. CDR3 DNA: TGTGCCAGCAGCCACTTTGCCCAGTTCTTC.

This chain uses TRBV5-6 with TRBJ2-7; D gene ambiguous. V was cut by 0 bases and J by 3 bases, with 10 bases left in between. This CDR3 has 14 residues. Germline V gene sequence: CDR1 SGHDT, CDR2 YYEEEE. The CDR3 sequence is CASSLVYHNYEQYF. The CDR3 DNA reads as TGTGCCAGCAGCTTGGTTTACCACAACTACGAGCAGTACTTC.

The V call is TRBV29-1, the J call TRBJ2-5; 10 nucleotides line up with TRBD1. The end of the DNA aligns better with TRBJ2-7, so the J call may be wrong. This CDR3 has 13 residues. CDR1 is SQVTM and CDR2 is ANQGSEA in the germline V gene. CDR3 residues: CSVAGQGTYEQYF. The DNA for the CDR3 is TGCAGCGTTGCGGGACAGGGGACCTACGAGCAGTACTTC.

V is TRBV4-1 and J is TRBJ2-7; 8 bases align to TRBD2. Germline assignment: CDR1 MGHRA and CDR2 YSYEKL. The CDR3 length is 15 residues. With V trimmed by 1 base and J by 2 bases, 4 bases remained unmatched. The CDR3 nucleotides are TGCGCCAGCAGCCAAGGAGCGGGGGCTCCCTACGAGCAGTACTTC. Translating it yields CASSQGAGAPYEQYF.

On this clonotype itself: At one of its ends the junction is not consistent with the germline gene, which may arise from a read error. This chain links TRBV10-3 with TRBJ2-5, with no clear D. The J call is uncertain, as TRBJ2-7 better fits the DNA end. CDR3 length: 13 amino acids. Germline loops: CDR1 ENHRY, CDR2 SYGVKD. The DNA of the CDR3 is TGTGCCGTCAGTGAGTCGGCCAGCTACGAGCAGTACTTC. It is translated as CAVSESASYEQYF.

The genes are TRBV7-9 and TRBJ1-1, with D possibly being TRBD1 (5 bases). This CDR3 spans 15 amino acids. Trimming cost V 4 bases and J 2 bases, with 14 bases left between them. Germline V gene data show CDR1 as SEHNR and CDR2 as FQNEAQ (reference sequence). The CDR3 bases are TGTGCCAGCAGCTCAGGCCCGGACACAAACACTGAAGCTTTCTTT. Its translation: CASSSGPDTNTEAFF.

The chain carries TRBV28 and TRBJ1-1, with no clear D. Germline V lookup: CDR1 MDHEN, CDR2 SYDVKM. V lost 5 bases and J 1 base, leaving 11 bases between the germline ends. There are 14 residues in the CDR3. The CDR3 is CASSPSWRNTEAFF. The CDR3 coding sequence is TGTGCCAGCAGTCCTTCCTGGAGGAACACTGAAGCTTTCTTT.

This clonotype was detected only a few times. J is TRBJ2-1 and V is TRBV7-8, with 11 bases fitting TRBD2. The germline V gene has CDR1 SGHVS and CDR2 FQNEAQ. The CDR3 runs 13 residues. V shed 7 bases, J shed 9 bases, and the junction held 5 bases outside the gene matches. Here the CDR3 DNA reads TGTGCCAGCAACCCTAGCGGGAGGTTTGAGCAGTTCTTC. It specifies CASNPSGRFEQFF.

The chain joins TRBV5-6 to TRBJ1-5; 8 bases map to TRBD1. Per the germline V gene, CDR1 is SGHDT and CDR2 is YYEEEE. The ends lost 0 bases at V and 2 bases at J; junction bases unmatched: 7. The length of the CDR3 is 17 residues. The CDR3 here is CASSLDRGYSGNQPQHF. The DNA of the CDR3 is TGTGCCAGCAGCTTGGACAGGGGGTATAGTGGCAATCAGCCCCAGCATTTT.